This T cell receptor (beta chain) was identified in a study of blood T cell repertoires in COVID-19. Whole-study context: Acute-phase and convalescent COVID-19 samples originated in the United States, Italy and Spain. In each case, the material was cDNA or gDNA derived from T cells, B-cell-depleted T cells, or PBMCs.

Per the authors' pipeline: Estimated nucleated cell counts came from reference gene primer amplification. TCRdb's table, derived via immunoSEQ multiplex PCR, lists solely in-frame clones and lacks some. Clonal size and the V and J genes are those of that table, whereas D and trimming came from the DNA. The sample has hundreds of thousands of clones; 83% are singletons. Germline assignment: CDR1 LGHDT and CDR2 YNNKEL (reference sequence). The CDR3 sequence is 14 residues long. With 4 bases removed from V and 6 bases from J, the gap between germline ends came to 16 bases. The sequencing sample was made of peripheral blood. This receptor was taken from a woman aged 40-49 years with active or convalescent COVID-19. The V gene is TRBV3-1 (or the pseudogene TRBV3-2), the J gene TRBJ2-7; D is perhaps TRBD1 (5 bases). The CDR3 DNA reads TGTGCCAGCAGCCCCCTTCGGCAGGGCGGCGAGCAGTACTTC. This encodes CASSPLRQGGEQYF.